A selection of T cell receptor beta chains follows, all from one sample in a study of cytomegalovirus exposure and HLA in healthy donors. Repertoires were generated with immunoSEQ multiplex PCR, while TCRdb's copy carries only in-frame clones and drops some. Among 190,000 or so clones listed, 80% were seen once. The sequencing input was PBMCs. Receptors originate from a boy younger than 18 in good health and CMV-seronegative. Both conserved end residues are part of each CDR3. Fields, in order: CDR3 protein, CDR3 length, V gene, D gene, J gene. The D gene is left open where the match is weak.

CASSSLQGEGTDTQYF,16,TRBV5-1,.,TRBJ2-3
CASSSQTSGRRTDTQYF,17,TRBV9,TRBD2,TRBJ2-3
CASSGGGLTDTQYF,14,TRBV9,.,TRBJ2-3
CASSFLSGRSGEQYF,15,TRBV28,TRBD2,TRBJ2-7
CASSLSGADYGYTF,14,TRBV27,.,TRBJ1-2
CASSQDPRGANYGYTF,16,TRBV14,.,TRBJ1-2
CSVYHGGQNTEAFF,14,TRBV29-1,.,TRBJ1-1
CASGRDRTTDTQYF,14,TRBV2,TRBD1,TRBJ2-3
CATKGGGGYTF,11,TRBV6-5,.,TRBJ1-2
CASSVDEGEPGGVAFF,16,TRBV9,.,TRBJ1-1
CASGLRGGGTEAFF,14,TRBV5-6,.,TRBJ1-1
CASSLGTRLNTQYF,14,TRBV27,TRBD2,TRBJ2-3
CASSEYRGAGETQYF,15,TRBV25-1,.,TRBJ2-5
CASSRDRAYEQYF,13,TRBV6-5,TRBD1,TRBJ2-7
CASSLTGIANYGYTF,15,TRBV7-8,.,TRBJ1-2
CASSLAAGETQYF,13,TRBV7-2,.,TRBJ2-5
CASSLGGTYATNEKLFF,17,TRBV9,.,TRBJ1-4
CASSSTGDATEAFF,14,TRBV7-9,TRBD1,TRBJ1-1
CSVGGPAGGYNEQFF,15,TRBV29-1,TRBD2,TRBJ2-1
CAWGGSGNTIYF,12,TRBV30,.,TRBJ1-3
CASSLTSSGGNQPQHF,16,TRBV19,.,TRBJ1-5
CASSQIMGQGNTEAFF,16,TRBV5-8,TRBD1,TRBJ1-1
CASSLEGSGGAFF,13,TRBV5-1,.,TRBJ1-1
CASSSSGTSGGETLDEQYF,19,TRBV27,TRBD2,TRBJ2-7
CASSATPMVDSTGELFF,17,TRBV7-7,.,TRBJ2-2
CASRRTSGSYEQYF,14,TRBV27,TRBD2,TRBJ2-7
CASSVAGKIGSEAFF,15,TRBV9,.,TRBJ1-1
CASSIVTAGNQPQHF,15,TRBV19,.,TRBJ1-5
CASSLFAGAGDTEAFF,16,TRBV7-3,.,TRBJ1-1
CASSLSSSQNTEAFF,15,TRBV7-3,.,TRBJ1-1
CASSESGVGFYEQYF,15,TRBV2,.,TRBJ2-7
CASSSPYEAFF,11,TRBV27,.,TRBJ1-1
CASSYVQGNEQFF,13,TRBV6-5,.,TRBJ2-1
CASSEQGASTEAFF,14,TRBV7-3,TRBD1,TRBJ1-1
CASRDLDRGSAFF,13,TRBV6-5,TRBD1,TRBJ1-1
CASSETPPGQGYRYGYTF,18,TRBV10-2,TRBD1,TRBJ1-2
CAWSKDRGPYYGYTF,15,TRBV30,TRBD1,TRBJ1-2
CASSLAEGQNSPLHF,15,TRBV7-6,.,TRBJ1-6
CASSVTYRGAASSVYGYTF,19,TRBV7-8,TRBD1,TRBJ1-2
CASTAGGRHNEQFF,14,TRBV25-1,TRBD2,TRBJ2-1
CASSPWPAGATDTQYF,16,TRBV7-2,TRBD2,TRBJ2-3
CASGGQGTNEKLFF,14,TRBV18,TRBD1,TRBJ1-4
CASSPGVRGSYNEQFF,16,TRBV7-3,.,TRBJ2-1
CAWSPTGYGYTF,12,TRBV30,.,TRBJ1-2